Following are 13 T cell receptor beta chains from one sample sequenced in a study of blood T cells in healthy people across ages. A second PCR of about 6 to 11 cycles used a sample-barcoded 5' primer and a J-beta primer mix. TCRdb used MiXCR to reprocess the 5' RACE reads, holding one entry per CDR3 protein. The profile shows over 600,000 distinct CDR3 sequences, 35% to 60% of them singletons. Source material: blood. These receptors were obtained from a man older than 75 in good health.

The rearrangement uses TRBV28 and TRBJ2-1; 7 bases map to TRBD1. The J call may be incorrect, as the DNA end agrees better with TRBJ2-7. The germline V gene has CDR1 MDHEN and CDR2 SYDVKM. This CDR3 has 15 amino acids. The CDR3 DNA reads TGTGCCAGCAGTTTAGTGAGACAGGGCTACAATGAGCAGTACTTC. It translates to CASSLVRQGYNEQYF.

This clonotype was found a few times. The chain carries TRBV6-2 or TRBV6-3 and TRBJ2-4; 9 nucleotides line up with TRBD1. The length of the CDR3 is 18 residues. CDR1 and CDR2 from the germline V gene are MNHEY and SVGEGT. The trim removed 8 bases at V and 5 bases at J, leaving 19 bases unmatched. In DNA, the CDR3 is TGTGCCAGCTCCCGCGGGACAGGGTTTGTTCGGGTGGAAAACATTCAGTACTTC. Translating it yields CASSRGTGFVRVENIQYF.

The chain is built from TRBV4-3 and TRBJ2-2; D is possibly TRBD2 (6 bases). The CDR3 totals 17 residues. Looked up from germline, CDR1 is LGHNA and CDR2 is YSLEER. The V end was cut by 0 bases, the J end by 5 bases, with 16 bases between. The CDR3 here is CASSQDRRGAGTGELFF. In nucleotides, the CDR3 is TGCGCCAGCAGCCAAGACCGTAGAGGGGCGGGGACCGGGGAGCTGTTTTTT.

The V call is TRBV7-2, the J call TRBJ2-5; D remains ambiguous. The better agreement between TRBJ2-7 and the DNA end casts doubt on the J call. The CDR3 runs 13 residues. CDR1 is SGHTA and CDR2 is FQGNSA in the germline V gene. CDR3: CASSPQRRDEQYF. The CDR3 region has the DNA TGTGCCAGCAGCCCCCAGCGTCGGGACGAGCAGTACTTC.

This clonotype was picked up a small number of times. The chain combines TRBV5-1 with TRBJ2-6; 9 bases match TRBD1. V trimming: 4 bases; J trimming: 4 bases; junction bases outside the gene matches: 9. Germline values: CDR1 SGHRS, CDR2 YFSETQ. CDR3 length: 17 residues. The CDR3 here is CASSPGTGIPGANVLTF. The DNA for the CDR3 is TGCGCCAGCAGCCCCGGGACAGGGATCCCCGGGGCCAACGTCCTGACTTTC.

This rearrangement joins TRBV11-2 to TRBJ2-7, with D unresolved. The germline gives CDR1 SGHAT, CDR2 FQNNGV. V was pared by 1 base and J by 0 bases, with 13 bases between. The CDR3 length is 16 residues. As DNA, the CDR3 is TGTGCCAGCAGCTTAGTTGGAACTCGGAGCTCCTACGAGCAGTACTTC. Its protein is CASSLVGTRSSYEQYF.

This clonotype showed up just a few times. The V gene is TRBV5-1, the J gene TRBJ2-5; 7 nucleotides align to TRBD2. Losses at the gene ends were 4 bases for V and 2 bases for J; bases not matched to a gene: 8. This CDR3 has 15 amino acids. Germline V gene lookup returns CDR1 SGHRS and CDR2 YFSETQ. CDR3 amino acids: CASSSQGLLQETQYF. CDR3 DNA: TGCGCCAGCAGCAGCCAGGGACTACTACAAGAGACCCAGTACTTC.

This clonotype was counted once. A much larger clonotype is one base distant, so this may be a read error. The CDR3 DNA sequence: TGTACCAGCAGCTTATCGGTTCTGGGCCCCTATTCACCCCTCCACTTT. Translating gives CTSSLSVLGPYSPLHF. The chain carries TRBV5-6 and TRBJ1-6; D is undetermined. CDR1 and CDR2 (germline): SGHDT, YYEEEE. The CDR3 spans 16 residues.

This sequence joins TRBV5-1 and TRBJ2-3; D perhaps matches TRBD2 (6 bases). Germline loops: CDR1 SGHRS, CDR2 YFSETQ. The germline V and J ends were trimmed by 2 bases and 0 bases, with 13 bases remaining between them. The CDR3 extends over 16 amino acids. The CDR3 here is CASSFTREWSTDTQYF. In DNA form, the CDR3 reads TGCGCCAGCAGCTTCACACGGGAGTGGAGCACAGATACGCAGTATTTT. Using reference TRBV5-1 and TRBJ2-3 for the parts outside the CDR3, the full variable domain is KAGVTQTPRYLIKTRGQQVTLSCSPISGHRSVSWYQQTPGQGLQFLFEYFSETQRNKGNFPGRFSGRQFSNSRSEMNVSTLELGDSALYLCASSFTREWSTDTQYFGPGTRLTVL.

This chain connects TRBV7-3 to TRBJ1-5, with TRBD1 as a possible D gene (5 bases). The CDR3 is made up of 18 amino acids. CDR1 is SGHTA, CDR2 FQGTGA, per germline. V was pared by 1 base and J by 9 bases, with 25 bases between. CDR3 DNA sequence: TGTGCCAGCAGCTTAAAACCGTGGGGGAGTAAGAGCGATCCGCCCCAGCATTTT. The encoded protein is CASSLKPWGSKSDPPQHF.

This rearrangement joins TRBV20-1 to TRBJ2-1; a possible D gene is TRBD2 (5 bases). The V and J ends lost 5 bases and 0 bases respectively, with 20 bases between them. The V gene's germline CDR1 is DFQATT and CDR2 SNEGSKA (reference sequence). This CDR3 has 17 residues. The CDR3 bases are TGCAGTGCTTTAAGGCCCCAGAGGGTTGTCTCCTACAATGAGCAGTTCTTC. It yields the protein CSALRPQRVVSYNEQFF.

The CDR3 loop is CSVAPADRDQPQHF. The DNA of the CDR3 is TGCAGCGTTGCTCCAGCGGACAGGGATCAGCCCCAGCATTTT. This chain uses TRBV29-1 with TRBJ1-5, with 8 bases matching TRBD1. The J segment lost 5 bases and the V segment lost 4 bases, leaving 7 bases of the junction unmatched. CDR1 is SQVTM and CDR2 is ANQGSEA in the germline V gene. CDR3 length equals 14 residues.

This clonotype was counted only a few times. The chain uses TRBV6-9 and TRBJ1-2; D call uncertain. V gave up 8 bases and J gave up 6 bases, with 22 bases separating them. The germline V gene encodes CDR1 MNHGY and CDR2 SVAAGI. This CDR3 spans 15 amino acids. CDR3 protein: CASPKLRAGEHGYTF. The CDR3 DNA reads TGTGCCAGCCCCAAGTTACGGGCAGGCGAGCATGGCTACACCTTC.